This record looks at one T cell receptor (beta chain) sequence and its context. The antigen remains unidentified. The sample is drawn from a study of T cell responses to AZD1222 COVID-19 vaccine. Study-wide findings and caveats: Baseline testing showed seropositivity in only 5 or 6 AZD1222 recipients.

Germline lookup yields CDR1 MNHEY and CDR2 SVGAGI. V was clipped by 5 bases and J by 5 bases; unmatched bases: 1. The CDR3 spans 12 residues. Sequencing used immunoSEQ multiplex PCR; TCRdb keeps in-frame clones, though not all of them. Here the sample spans around 170,000 clones, around 90% being singletons. The chain links TRBV6-5 to TRBJ2-5, with 8 bases lining up with TRBD1. The sample was peripheral blood, taken on day 0 of AZD1222 vaccination. This clonotype originated in an adult in good health. CDR3 loop: CASSQGAETQYF. The CDR3 nucleotides are TGTGCCAGCAGTCAGGGGGCCGAGACCCAGTACTTC.